This T cell receptor (beta chain) appears in the sequencing data of a study of blood T cell repertoires in COVID-19. About the study: COVID-19 samples, acute and convalescent, were from the United States, Italy and Spain. T cells, B-cell-depleted T cells, or PBMCs supplied cDNA or gDNA.

The CDR3 consists of 15 residues. Germline CDR1 reads MNHEY; CDR2 reads SMNVEV (reference sequence). V shed 5 bases and J 5 bases; nucleotides not matched to a gene: 11. Original processing notes: Amplification of reference gene primers provided the estimated nucleated cell counts. Libraries were prepared by immunoSEQ multiplex PCR; TCRdb keeps only in-frame clonotypes and omits some of them. From that table come the V and J calls and clone size; the DNA was used to work out D and trimming. The sample yields 140,000 to 150,000 clones, over 60% seen once. The source material was peripheral blood. The V call is TRBV27, the J call TRBJ1-1; 7 bases fit TRBD1. The receptor was derived from a man between 45 and 60 years old with acute or convalescent COVID-19. The CDR3 region has the DNA TGTGCCAGCAGTAAAGGTCAGGGGGGCAGTACTGAAGCTTTCTTT. Translating gives CASSKGQGGSTEAFF.